The rows below give T cell receptor beta chains drawn from one sample of a study of cytomegalovirus exposure and HLA in healthy donors. Assay: immunoSEQ multiplex PCR; the TCRdb copy retains only in-frame clones and omits some. Of roughly 170,000 clones in the sample, more than 70% were seen once. Sequenced: PBMCs. The receptors were gathered from a woman between 50 and 59 years old in good health and CMV-seropositive. CDR3s leave out the opening cysteine and the closing phenylalanine or tryptophan.

>TRBV5-1|12|TRBJ2-5
ASSLSGGRETQY
>TRBV28|13|TRBJ2-7
ASTRSGEGTYEQY
>TRBV19|13|TRBJ2-7
ASSILGRDPYEQY
>TRBV12-5|11|TRBJ2-1
ASGLGLAFEQF
>TRBV11-3|10|TRBJ2-1
ASSLSLNEQF
>TRBV28|13|TRBJ1-1
ASSLTGWGNTEAF
>TRBV5-1|10|TRBJ2-5
ASTSGGTTQY
>TRBV7-2|12|TRBJ2-1
ASRPPGAYNEQF
>TRBV18|15|TRBJ2-2
ASSPSVASSNTGELF
>TRBV18|12|TRBJ1-1
ASSPTGGSTEAF
>TRBV30|10|TRBJ1-2
AWSVGTHGYT
>TRBV30|9|TRBJ1-4
AWTYNEKLF
>TRBV21-1|16|TRBJ2-7
ASSKALVETGIRHEQY
>TRBV30|10|TRBJ1-1
AWRKDRPRAF
>TRBV30|9|TRBJ2-7
AGQTGNEQY
>TRBV7-6|12|TRBJ2-1
ASSPSGNYNEQF
>TRBV2|12|TRBJ1-2
ASSVTGVNYGYT
>TRBV28|14|TRBJ1-1
ASSPRDRGEGTEAF
>TRBV15|13|TRBJ2-1
ATSRMDFGVNEQF
>TRBV7-3|10|TRBJ1-1
ASYAVVTEAF
>TRBV4-2|12|TRBJ1-2
ASSPGTGRDGYT
>TRBV9|16|TRBJ2-5
ASSSPPGTGGFGETQY
>TRBV20-1|9|TRBJ1-1
RGGDPTEAF
>TRBV4-2|10|TRBJ2-2
ASSHITGELF
>TRBV9|13|TRBJ2-5
ASSPSGRGQETQY
>TRBV6-5|13|TRBJ2-6
ASNTGGAGANVLT
>TRBV28|13|TRBJ2-7
ASKSGASGSYEQY
>TRBV7-2|13|TRBJ2-3
ASSFTIAAEDTQY
>TRBV5-8|12|TRBJ2-7
ASSWTGGLYEQY
>TRBV7-2|11|TRBJ1-2
ASSPDRNYGYT
>TRBV21-1|14|TRBJ2-1
ASSKVRSMGPNEQF
>TRBV6-6|11|TRBJ1-1
ASSYDGYTEAF
>TRBV2|11|TRBJ2-7
ASSERDFYEQY
>TRBV19|12|TRBJ2-2
ASSLGTESGELF
>TRBV6-5|13|TRBJ1-1
ASRHRDSLNTEAF
>TRBV11-2|12|TRBJ1-2
ASSLSTGSYGYT
>TRBV10-2|12|TRBJ1-1
ASREMGGRTEAF
>TRBV27|12|TRBJ1-2
ASSPGQGAFGYT
>TRBV6-1|12|TRBJ2-3
ASRPRGSRDTQY
>TRBV4-3|10|TRBJ1-1
ASSQVGQSAF
>TRBV4-3|13|TRBJ1-5
ASSQDRGSNQPQH